This T cell receptor beta chain was captured in a study of blood T cell repertoires in COVID-19. Study summary: Samples came from the United States, Italy and Spain, spanning acute and convalescent COVID-19.

The data were produced by immunoSEQ multiplex PCR, yet TCRdb's version contains in-frame clones alone and is incomplete. Of over 85,000 clones listed, roughly 87% are singletons. Germline V gene data show CDR1 as SGHTA and CDR2 as FQGNSA. The V end was cut by 5 bases, the J end by 5 bases, with 15 bases between. The CDR3 sequence is 14 residues long. In its sample, this clone was seen a few times. This TCR came from a woman aged 80 or over with acute or convalescent COVID-19. Source material: peripheral blood. The chain is built from TRBV7-2 and TRBJ1-1; D is perhaps TRBD1 (6 bases). CDR3 DNA sequence: TGTGCCAGCAGCCCCGGTAGGGGGTCGACTGAAGCTTTCTTT. This gives the protein CASSPGRGSTEAFF.